The subject of this entry is one T cell receptor beta chain. Original analysis: Reference gene primer amplification gave estimated nucleated cell counts. The data were produced by immunoSEQ multiplex PCR, yet TCRdb's version contains in-frame clones alone and is incomplete. Clonal size and the V and J genes are those of that table, whereas D and trimming came from the DNA. The repertoire holds about 48,000 clones, with 80% to 90% as singletons. This entry comes from a study of blood T cell repertoires in COVID-19. Losses at the gene ends were 2 bases for V and 2 bases for J; bases not matched to a gene: 3. CDR1 is GTSNPN, CDR2 SVGIG, per germline (reference sequence). The CDR3 consists of 13 residues. Seattle patient enrollment occurred during active infection, with longitudinal follow-up thereafter.

The rearrangement uses TRBV30 and TRBJ2-7, with TRBD1 identical over 7 bases. The sequenced sample was peripheral blood. The receptor was isolated from a woman older than 75 with COVID-19, enrolled during active disease. The CDR3 here is CAWSTGDPYEQYF. CDR3 DNA: TGTGCCTGGAGTACAGGGGATCCCTACGAGCAGTACTTC.